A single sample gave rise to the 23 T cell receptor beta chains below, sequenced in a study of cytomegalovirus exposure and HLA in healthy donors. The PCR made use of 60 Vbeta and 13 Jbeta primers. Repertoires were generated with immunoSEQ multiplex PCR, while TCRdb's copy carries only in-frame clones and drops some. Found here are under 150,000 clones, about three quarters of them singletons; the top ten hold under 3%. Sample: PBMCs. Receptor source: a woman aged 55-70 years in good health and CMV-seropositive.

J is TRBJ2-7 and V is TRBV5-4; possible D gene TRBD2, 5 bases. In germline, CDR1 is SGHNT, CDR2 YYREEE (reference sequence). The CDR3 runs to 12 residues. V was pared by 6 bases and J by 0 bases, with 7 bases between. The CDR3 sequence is CASMSGSYEQYF. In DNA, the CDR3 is TGTGCCAGCATGAGCGGCTCCTACGAGCAGTACTTC.

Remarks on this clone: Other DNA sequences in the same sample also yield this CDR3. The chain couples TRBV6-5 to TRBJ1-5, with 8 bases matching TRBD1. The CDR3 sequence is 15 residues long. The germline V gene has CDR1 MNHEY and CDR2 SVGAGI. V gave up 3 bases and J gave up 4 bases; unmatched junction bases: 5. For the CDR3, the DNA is TGTGCCAGCAGTTATGGCAGGGGGCTGAATCAGCCCCAGCATTTT. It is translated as CASSYGRGLNQPQHF.

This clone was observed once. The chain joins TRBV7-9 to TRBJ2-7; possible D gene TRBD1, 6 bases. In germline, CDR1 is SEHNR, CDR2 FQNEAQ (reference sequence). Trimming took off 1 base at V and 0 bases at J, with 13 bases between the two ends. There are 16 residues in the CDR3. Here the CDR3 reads CASSLGAATGSYEQYF. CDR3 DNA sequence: TGTGCCAGCAGCTTAGGCGCCGCGACAGGCTCCTACGAGCAGTACTTC.

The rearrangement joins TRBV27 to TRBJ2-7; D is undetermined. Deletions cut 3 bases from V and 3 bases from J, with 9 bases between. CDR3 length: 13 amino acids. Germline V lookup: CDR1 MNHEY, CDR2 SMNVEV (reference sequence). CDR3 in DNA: TGTGCCAGCAGTTTCCCTCCAGGCTACGAGCAGTACTTC. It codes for CASSFPPGYEQYF.

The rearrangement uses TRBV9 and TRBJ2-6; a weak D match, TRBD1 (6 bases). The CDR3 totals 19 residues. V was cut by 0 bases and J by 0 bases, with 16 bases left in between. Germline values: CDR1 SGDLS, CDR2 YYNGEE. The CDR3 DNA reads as TGTGCCAGCAGCGTAGCGAGGGGGTGGATTAACTCTGGGGCCAACGTCCTGACTTTC. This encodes CASSVARGWINSGANVLTF.

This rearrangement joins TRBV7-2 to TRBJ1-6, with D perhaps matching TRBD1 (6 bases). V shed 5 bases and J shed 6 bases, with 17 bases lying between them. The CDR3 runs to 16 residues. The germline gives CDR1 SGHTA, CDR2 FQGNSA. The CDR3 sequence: CASSTRPGHSNSPLHF. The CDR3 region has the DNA TGTGCCAGCAGCACCAGACCGGGACATTCTAATTCACCCCTCCACTTT.

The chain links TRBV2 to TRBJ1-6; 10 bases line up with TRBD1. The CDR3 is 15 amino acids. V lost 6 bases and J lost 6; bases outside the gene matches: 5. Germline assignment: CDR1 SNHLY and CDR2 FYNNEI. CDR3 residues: CASSLRDRGNSPLHF. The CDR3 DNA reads TGTGCCAGCAGCCTCCGGGACAGGGGTAATTCACCCCTCCACTTT.

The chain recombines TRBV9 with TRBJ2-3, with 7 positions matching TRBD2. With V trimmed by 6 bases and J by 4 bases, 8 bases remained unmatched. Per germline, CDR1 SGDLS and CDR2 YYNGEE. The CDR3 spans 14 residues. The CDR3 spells CASTPGTIPDTQYF. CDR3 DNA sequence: TGTGCCAGCACTCCCGGGACTATCCCAGATACGCAGTATTTT. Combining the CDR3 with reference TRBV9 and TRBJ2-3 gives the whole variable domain DSGVTQTPKHLITATGQRVTLRCSPRSGDLSVYWYQQSLDQGLQFLIQYYNGEERAKGNILERFSAQQFPDLHSELNLSSLELGDSALYFCASTPGTIPDTQYFGPGTRLTVL.

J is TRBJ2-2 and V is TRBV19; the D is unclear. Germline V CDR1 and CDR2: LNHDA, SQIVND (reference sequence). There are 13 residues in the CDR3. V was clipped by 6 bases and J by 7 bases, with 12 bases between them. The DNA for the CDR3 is TGTGCCAGTAGATACCGGGTTGGCGGGGAGCTGTTTTTT. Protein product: CASRYRVGGELFF. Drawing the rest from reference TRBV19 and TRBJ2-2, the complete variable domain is DGGITQSPKYLFRKEGQNVTLSCEQNLNHDAMYWYRQDPGQGLRLIYYSQIVNDFQKGDIAEGYSVSREKKESFPLTVTSAQKNPTAFYLCASRYRVGGELFFGEGSRLTVL.

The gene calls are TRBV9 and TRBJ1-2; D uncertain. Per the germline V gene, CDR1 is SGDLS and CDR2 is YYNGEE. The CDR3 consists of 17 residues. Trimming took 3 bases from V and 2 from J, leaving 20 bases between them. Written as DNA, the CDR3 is TGTGCCAGCAGCGCAAGTGGAGCACCAAGCCCCAACTATGGCTACACCTTC. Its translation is CASSASGAPSPNYGYTF.

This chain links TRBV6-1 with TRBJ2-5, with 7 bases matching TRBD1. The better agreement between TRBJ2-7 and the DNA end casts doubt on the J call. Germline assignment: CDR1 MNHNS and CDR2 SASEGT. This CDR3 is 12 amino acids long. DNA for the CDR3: TGTGCCAGCAGCCTGACAGGGAACGAGCAGTACTTC. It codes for CASSLTGNEQYF.

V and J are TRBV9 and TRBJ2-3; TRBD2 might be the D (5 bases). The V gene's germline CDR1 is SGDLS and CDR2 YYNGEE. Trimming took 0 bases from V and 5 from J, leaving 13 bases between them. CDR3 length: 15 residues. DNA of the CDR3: TGTGCCAGCAGCGTAGGGGGAACCCGGGGAGATACGCAGTATTTT. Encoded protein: CASSVGGTRGDTQYF.

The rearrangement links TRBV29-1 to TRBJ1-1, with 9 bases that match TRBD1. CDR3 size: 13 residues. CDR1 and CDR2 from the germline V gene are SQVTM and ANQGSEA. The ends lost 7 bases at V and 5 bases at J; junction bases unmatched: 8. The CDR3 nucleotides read TGCAGCGCCGCGGGACAGGGAGAGACTGAAGCTTTCTTT. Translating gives CSAAGQGETEAFF.

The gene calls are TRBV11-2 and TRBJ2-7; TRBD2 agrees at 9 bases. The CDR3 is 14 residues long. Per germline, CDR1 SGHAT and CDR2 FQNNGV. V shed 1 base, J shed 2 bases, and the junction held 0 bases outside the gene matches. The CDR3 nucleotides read TGTGCCAGCAGCTTAGGACTAGCGGCCTACGAGCAGTACTTC. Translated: CASSLGLAAYEQYF.

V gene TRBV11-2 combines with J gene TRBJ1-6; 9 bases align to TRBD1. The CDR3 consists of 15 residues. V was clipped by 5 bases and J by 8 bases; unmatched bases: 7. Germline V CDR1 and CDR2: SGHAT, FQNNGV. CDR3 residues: CASSLLWTGDSPLHF. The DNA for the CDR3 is TGTGCCAGCAGCCTGCTTTGGACAGGGGATTCACCCCTCCACTTT. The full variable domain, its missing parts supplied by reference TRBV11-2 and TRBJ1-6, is EAGVAQSPRYKIIEKRQSVAFWCNPISGHATLYWYQQILGQGPKLLIQFQNNGVVDDSQLPKDRFSAERLKGVDSTLKIQPAKLEDSAVYLCASSLLWTGDSPLHFGNGTRLTVT.

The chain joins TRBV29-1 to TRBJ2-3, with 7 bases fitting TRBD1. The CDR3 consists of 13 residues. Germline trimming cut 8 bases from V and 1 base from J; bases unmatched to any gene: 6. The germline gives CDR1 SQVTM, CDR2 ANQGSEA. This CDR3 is CSFRGWGTDTQYF. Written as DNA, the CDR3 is TGCAGCTTCAGGGGGTGGGGCACAGATACGCAGTATTTT.

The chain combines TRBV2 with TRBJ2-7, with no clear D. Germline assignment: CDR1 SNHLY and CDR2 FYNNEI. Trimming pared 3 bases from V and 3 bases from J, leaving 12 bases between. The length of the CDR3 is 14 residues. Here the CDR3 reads CASSDTYKDYEQYF. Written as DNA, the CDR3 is TGTGCCAGCAGTGACACATACAAAGACTACGAGCAGTACTTC.

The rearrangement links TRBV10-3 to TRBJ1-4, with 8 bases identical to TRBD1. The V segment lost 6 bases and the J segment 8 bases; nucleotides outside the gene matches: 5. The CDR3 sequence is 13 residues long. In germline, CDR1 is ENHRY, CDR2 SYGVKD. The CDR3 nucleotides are TGTGCCATCAGGACAGGGGTAAACGAAAAACTGTTTTTT. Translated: CAIRTGVNEKLFF.

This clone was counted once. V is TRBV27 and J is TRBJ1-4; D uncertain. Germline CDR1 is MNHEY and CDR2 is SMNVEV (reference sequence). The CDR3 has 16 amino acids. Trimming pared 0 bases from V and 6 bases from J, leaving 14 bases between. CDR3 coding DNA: TGTGCCAGCAGTTTATCGCCCGCCCGCGGTTATGAAAAACTGTTTTTT. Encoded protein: CASSLSPARGYEKLFF.

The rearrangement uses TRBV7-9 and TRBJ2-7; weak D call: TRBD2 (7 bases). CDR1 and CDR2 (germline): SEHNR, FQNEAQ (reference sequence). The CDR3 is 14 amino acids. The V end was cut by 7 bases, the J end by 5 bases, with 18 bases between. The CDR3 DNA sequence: TGTGCCAGCAACAAATTCGGGGGGCCGGACGAGCAGTACTTC. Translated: CASNKFGGPDEQYF.

Here the CDR3 reads CASSQEDRMNTEAFF. The DNA for the CDR3 is TGCGCCAGCAGCCAAGAGGACAGGATGAACACTGAAGCTTTCTTT. The V call is TRBV4-1, the J call TRBJ1-1, with TRBD1 identical over 7 bases. CDR1 is MGHRA, CDR2 YSYEKL, per germline. The CDR3 is made up of 15 amino acids. J gave up 0 bases and V 0 bases, and 1 base lay outside the gene matches.

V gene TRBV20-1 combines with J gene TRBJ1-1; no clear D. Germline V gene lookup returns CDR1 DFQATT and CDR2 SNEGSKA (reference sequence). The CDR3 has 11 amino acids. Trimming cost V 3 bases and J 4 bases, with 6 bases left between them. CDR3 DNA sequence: TGCAGTGCTAGTTCTAGCACTGAAGCTTTCTTT. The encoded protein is CSASSSTEAFF.

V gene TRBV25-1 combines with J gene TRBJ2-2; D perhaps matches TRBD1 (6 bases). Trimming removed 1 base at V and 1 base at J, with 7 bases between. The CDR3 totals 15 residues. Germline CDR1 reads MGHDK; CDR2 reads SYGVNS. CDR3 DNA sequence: TGTGCCAGCAGTGAATCGGGACAGAACACCGGGGAGCTGTTTTTT. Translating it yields CASSESGQNTGELFF.